The clone carrying this TCR beta chain was picked up many times. These data originate in a study of T cells in Graves' hyperthyroidism and ophthalmopathy. There were TCR beta CDR3 regions amplified from RNA transcripts. A first-round RT-PCR of the TCR CDR3 used the HTBI primer set. TCRdb processed the multiplex PCR reads anew with MiXCR; each CDR3 protein has one entry. The sample lists approximately 400,000 distinct CDR3 sequences, roughly 15% occurring once. Trimming removed 4 bases from V and 4 bases from J; junction bases left unmatched: 9. Germline CDR1 LGHDT, CDR2 YNNKEL (reference sequence). The CDR3 has 15 amino acids.

The sequenced sample consisted of blood. This TCR derives from a woman aged 25-40 years with Graves' ophthalmopathy. This rearrangement joins TRBV3-1 to TRBJ1-2; 7 bases align to TRBD1. Written as DNA, the CDR3 is TGTGCCAGCAGCCCTCTAAGACAGGGAATCTATGGCTACACCTTC. Its translation is CASSPLRQGIYGYTF.